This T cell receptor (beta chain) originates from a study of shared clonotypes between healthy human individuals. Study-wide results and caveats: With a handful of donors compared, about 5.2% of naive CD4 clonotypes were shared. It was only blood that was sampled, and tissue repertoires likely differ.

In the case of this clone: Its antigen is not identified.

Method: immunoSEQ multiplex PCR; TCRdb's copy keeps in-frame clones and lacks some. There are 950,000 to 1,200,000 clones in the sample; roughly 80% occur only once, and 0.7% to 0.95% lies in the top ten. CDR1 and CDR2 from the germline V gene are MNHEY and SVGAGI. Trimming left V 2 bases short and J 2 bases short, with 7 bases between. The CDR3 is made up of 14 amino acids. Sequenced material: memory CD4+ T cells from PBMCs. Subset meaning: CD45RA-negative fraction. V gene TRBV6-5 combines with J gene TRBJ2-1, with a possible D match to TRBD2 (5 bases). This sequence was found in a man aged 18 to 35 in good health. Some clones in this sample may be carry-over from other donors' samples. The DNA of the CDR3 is TGTGCCAGCAGTTACAGGACTGCCTACAATGAGCAGTTCTTC. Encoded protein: CASSYRTAYNEQFF.